A selection of T cell receptor beta chains follows, all from one sample in a study of human T cells and chemical hapten exposure. TCRdb independently ran MiXCR on the RACE reads; one entry per CDR3 protein. The profile covers under 400,000 distinct CDR3 sequences, with less than 6.5% appearing a single time and roughly 2.6% taken by the ten largest. This specimen was whole blood, taken in connection with sensitization to the hapten diphenylcyclopropenone (DPC). These receptors all come from a woman in her 50s with alopecia areata. Some clones in this sample may be carry-over from other donors' samples. Each CDR3 is given with its conserved first and last residue. A D gene is named only where the DNA matches it firmly. Rows give clone size only sometimes, using once, few, many, or a class for an expanded clone.

J gene | V gene | clone size | D gene | CDR3 DNA | CDR3 protein
TRBJ1-1 | TRBV14 | many | . | TGTGCCAGCAGCCAAGTAAGGGAGGGTGGAGCTTTCTTT | CASSQVREGGAFF
TRBJ1-5 | TRBV12-3/TRBV12-4 | many | . | TGTGCCAGCAGCTCCCAGGGAAACAGGGTAGTAGGTCAGCCCCAGCATTTT | CASSSQGNRVVGQPQHF
TRBJ1-2 | TRBV4-1 | many | TRBD1 | TGCGCCAGCAGCCAGACCGGGACAGAGGGTGGCTACACCTTC | CASSQTGTEGGYTF
TRBJ1-2 | TRBV12-3/TRBV12-4 | few | TRBD1 | TGTGCCAGCACCCAGGGACAGGGGGCGAAGGGCTACACCTTC | CASTQGQGAKGYTF
TRBJ2-1 | TRBV7-8 | . | TRBD2 | TGTGCCAGCAGCTTAGAACTAGCGGGAGCGTGGGATGAGCAGTTCTTC | CASSLELAGAWDEQFF
TRBJ2-6 | TRBV7-2 | many | . | TGTGCCAGCAGCTTCCGGGCCTCCCCGATAAGCGCGGCTGGGGCCAACGTCCTGACTTTC | CASSFRASPISAAGANVLTF
TRBJ2-1 | TRBV12-3/TRBV12-4 | many | . | TGTGCCAGCAGTTTAAATGGAGGACAGAATGAGCAGTTCTTC | CASSLNGGQNEQFF
TRBJ1-2 | TRBV2 | few | TRBD1 | TGTGCCAGCAGGACAGGGATGGGCTACACCTTC | CASRTGMGYTF
TRBJ1-5 | TRBV20-1 | few | . | TGCAGTGCTAGAGAGCCAAGGAGCAATCAGCCCCAGCATTTT | CSAREPRSNQPQHF
TRBJ1-5 | TRBV6-2/TRBV6-3 | . | TRBD1 | TGTGCCAGCAGGTCGACAGGGGGCGGATATCAGCCCCAGCATTTT | CASRSTGGGYQPQHF
TRBJ2-3 | TRBV3-1 | . | TRBD1 | TGTGCCAGCAGCCCCACCCGGGACAGCCTTTTGAGGACAGATACGCAGTATTTT | CASSPTRDSLLRTDTQYF
TRBJ2-2 | TRBV10-3 | many | . | TGTGCCATCAGTGAGACGGGATTGGGGACCGGGGAGCTGTTTTTT | CAISETGLGTGELFF
TRBJ2-1 | TRBV20-1 | few | TRBD2 | TGCAGTGCTAGAGCTAAACTAGCGGGGGGACTAAATGAGCAGTTCTTC | CSARAKLAGGLNEQFF
TRBJ1-5 | TRBV6-5 | . | TRBD1 | TGTGCCAGCAGTTACTCGGGGGACAGGGGAGAGCCCCAGCATTTT | CASSYSGDRGEPQHF
TRBJ1-2 | TRBV7-2 | . | TRBD1 | TGTGCCAGCAGCACGACAGCGGACAGGGGAAACGGCTACACCTTC | CASSTTADRGNGYTF
TRBJ2-7 | TRBV27 | many | . | TGTGCCAGCAGTTGGGGTCTATCCTACGAGCAGTACTTC | CASSWGLSYEQYF